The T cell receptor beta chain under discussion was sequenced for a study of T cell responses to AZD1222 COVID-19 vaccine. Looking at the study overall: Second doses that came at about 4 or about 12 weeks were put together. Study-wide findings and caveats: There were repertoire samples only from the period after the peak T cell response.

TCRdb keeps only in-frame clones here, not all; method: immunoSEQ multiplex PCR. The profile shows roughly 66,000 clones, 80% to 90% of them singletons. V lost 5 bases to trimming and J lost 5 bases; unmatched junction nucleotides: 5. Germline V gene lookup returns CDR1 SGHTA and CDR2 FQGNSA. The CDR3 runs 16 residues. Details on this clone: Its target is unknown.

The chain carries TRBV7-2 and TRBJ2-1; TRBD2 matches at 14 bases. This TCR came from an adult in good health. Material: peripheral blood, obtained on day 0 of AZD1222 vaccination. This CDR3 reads CASSQMGLAGDNEQFF. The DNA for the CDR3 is TGTGCCAGCAGCCAGATGGGACTAGCGGGGGACAATGAGCAGTTCTTC.